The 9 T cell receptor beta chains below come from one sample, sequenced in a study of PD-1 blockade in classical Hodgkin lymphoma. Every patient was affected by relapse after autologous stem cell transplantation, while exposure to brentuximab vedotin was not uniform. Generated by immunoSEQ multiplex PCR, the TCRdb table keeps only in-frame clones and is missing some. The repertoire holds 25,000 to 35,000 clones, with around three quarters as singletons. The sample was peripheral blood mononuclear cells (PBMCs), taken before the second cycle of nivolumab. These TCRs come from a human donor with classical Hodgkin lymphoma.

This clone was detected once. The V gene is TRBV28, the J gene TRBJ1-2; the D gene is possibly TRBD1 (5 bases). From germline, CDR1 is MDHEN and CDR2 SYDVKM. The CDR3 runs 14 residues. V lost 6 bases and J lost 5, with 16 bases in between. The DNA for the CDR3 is TGTGCCAGCAGGGTGGGGACGGTGGTATATGGCTACACCTTC. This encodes CASRVGTVVYGYTF.

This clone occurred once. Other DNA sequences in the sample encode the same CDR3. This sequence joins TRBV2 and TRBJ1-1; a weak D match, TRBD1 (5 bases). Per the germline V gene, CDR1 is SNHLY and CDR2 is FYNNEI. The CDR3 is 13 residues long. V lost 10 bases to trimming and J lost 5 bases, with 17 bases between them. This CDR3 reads CAMQGYYNTEAFF. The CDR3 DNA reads TGTGCCATGCAGGGATACTATAATACTGAAGCTTTCTTT.

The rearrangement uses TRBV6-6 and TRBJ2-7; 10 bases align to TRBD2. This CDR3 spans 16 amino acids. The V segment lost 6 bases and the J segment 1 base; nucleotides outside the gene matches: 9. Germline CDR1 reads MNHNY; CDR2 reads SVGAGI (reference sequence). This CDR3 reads CASSPLGLAASYEQYF. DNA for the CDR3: TGTGCCAGCAGCCCCCTCGGACTAGCGGCGTCCTACGAGCAGTACTTC.

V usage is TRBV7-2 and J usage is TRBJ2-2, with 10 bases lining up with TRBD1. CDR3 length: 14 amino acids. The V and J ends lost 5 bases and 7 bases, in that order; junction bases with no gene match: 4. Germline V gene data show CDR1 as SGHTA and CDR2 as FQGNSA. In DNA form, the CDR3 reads TGTGCCAGCAGCCCCGGGACAGGGGTCGGGGAGCTGTTTTTT. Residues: CASSPGTGVGELFF.

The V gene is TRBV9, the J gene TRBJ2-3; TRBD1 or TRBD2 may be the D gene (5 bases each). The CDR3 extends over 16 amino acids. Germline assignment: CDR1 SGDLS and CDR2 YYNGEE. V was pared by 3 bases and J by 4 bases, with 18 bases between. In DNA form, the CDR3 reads TGTGCCAGCAGCGGTTCCGGGACCCAGGGCGCAGATACGCAGTATTTT. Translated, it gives CASSGSGTQGADTQYF.

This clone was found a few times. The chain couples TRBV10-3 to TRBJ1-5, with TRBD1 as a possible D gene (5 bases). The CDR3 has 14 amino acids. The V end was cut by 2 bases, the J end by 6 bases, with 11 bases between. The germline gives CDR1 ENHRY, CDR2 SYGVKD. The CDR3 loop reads CAISEVAGSQPQHF. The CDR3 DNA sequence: TGTGCCATCAGTGAGGTGGCAGGGAGTCAGCCCCAGCATTTT.

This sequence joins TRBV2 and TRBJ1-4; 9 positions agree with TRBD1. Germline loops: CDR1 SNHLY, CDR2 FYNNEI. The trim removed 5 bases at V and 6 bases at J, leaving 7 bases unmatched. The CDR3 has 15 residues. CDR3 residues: CASSSGQGIYEKLFF. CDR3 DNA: TGTGCCAGCAGTTCCGGACAGGGGATATATGAAAAACTGTTTTTT. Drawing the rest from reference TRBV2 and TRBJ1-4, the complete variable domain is EPEVTQTPSHQVTQMGQEVILRCVPISNHLYFYWYRQILGQKVEFLVSFYNNEISEKSEIFDDQFSVERPDGSNFTLKIRSTKLEDSAMYFCASSSGQGIYEKLFFGSGTQLSVL.

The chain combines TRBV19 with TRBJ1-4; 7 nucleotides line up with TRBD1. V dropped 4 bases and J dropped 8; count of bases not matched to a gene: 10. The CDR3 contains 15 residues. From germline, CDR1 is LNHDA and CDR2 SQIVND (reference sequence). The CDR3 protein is CASSRQGLLEEKLFF. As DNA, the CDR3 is TGTGCCAGTAGTAGACAGGGACTCCTGGAGGAAAAACTGTTTTTT.

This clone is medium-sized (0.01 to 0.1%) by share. The DNA for the CDR3 is TGTGCCAGCACCCAGACAGTGGGCACCGGGGAGCTGTTTTTT. This gives the protein CASTQTVGTGELFF. V is TRBV2 and J is TRBJ2-2, with D possibly matching TRBD1 (5 bases). CDR3 length: 14 amino acids. Germline V gene data show CDR1 as SNHLY and CDR2 as FYNNEI. V lost 7 bases, J lost 4 bases, and 13 bases lay in between.